The count of the clone carrying this T cell receptor beta chain is one. Its target is unknown. The donors comprised healthy bone marrow donors. This specimen comes from a study of cytomegalovirus exposure and HLA in healthy donors. Regarding the study as a whole: Data from an earlier analysis indicated that most TCR beta V segments were productive either about 87% or about 30% of the time. Researchers reportedly found TCR beta sequences accurately predicted most subjects' HLA-A and HLA-B alleles. It was taken for granted in presence/absence analyses that sequencing depth across donors was roughly uniform.

The study ran its PCR with 60 Vbeta and 13 Jbeta primers. Produced via immunoSEQ multiplex PCR; TCRdb's table is partial and in-frame only. The top ten hold 15% of the sample, which has 75,000 to 90,000 clones, 63% seen once. The TCR originated in a woman aged 40 to 49 in good health and CMV-seropositive. Sequenced material: PBMCs.

CDR3 in DNA: TGCGCCAGCAGTCTCTACAGGGGATCCTACGAGCAGTACTTC. Translation: CASSLYRGSYEQYF. J is TRBJ2-7 and V is TRBV5-1; 7 bases line up with TRBD1. The V segment lost 5 bases and the J segment 1 base; nucleotides outside the gene matches: 6. This CDR3 region has 14 residues. The germline gives CDR1 SGHRS, CDR2 YFSETQ.